These 14 T cell receptor beta chains were sequenced from one sample in a study of cytotoxic CD8 clonotypes in ibrutinib-treated CLL. Profiled with immunoSEQ multiplex PCR; TCRdb holds only in-frame clones, not every one. The table records about 130,000 clones, around 80% of them present only once. Sequenced here: PBMCs, sampled after 12 months of ibrutinib treatment. The source is a human donor with chronic lymphocytic leukemia.

The V and J genes are TRBV27 and TRBJ2-7; D possibly uses TRBD1 or TRBD2 (5 bases each). This CDR3 region has 15 residues. From germline, CDR1 is MNHEY and CDR2 SMNVEV (reference sequence). The V gene lost 2 bases and the J gene lost 1 base, with 12 bases spanning the gap. CDR3 coding DNA: TGTGCCAGCAGTTTAGTGGGAGAGGGGTCCTACGAGCAGTACTTC. Protein: CASSLVGEGSYEQYF.

The chain has TRBV2 and TRBJ2-3; TRBD1 matches at 7 bases. J was trimmed by 2 bases and V by 3 bases; bases with no gene match: 2. This CDR3 is 14 amino acids long. The V gene's germline CDR1 is SNHLY and CDR2 FYNNEI. The DNA for the CDR3 is TGTGCCAGCAGTGAGGGACAGTCCACAGATACGCAGTATTTT. It encodes CASSEGQSTDTQYF. Based on the CDR3 plus reference TRBV2 and TRBJ2-3, the full variable domain is EPEVTQTPSHQVTQMGQEVILRCVPISNHLYFYWYRQILGQKVEFLVSFYNNEISEKSEIFDDQFSVERPDGSNFTLKIRSTKLEDSAMYFCASSEGQSTDTQYFGPGTRLTVL.

The chain uses TRBV2 and TRBJ2-7; 10 positions match TRBD1. V lost 10 bases, J lost 3 bases, and 18 bases stayed unmatched. The CDR3 sequence is 17 residues long. The germline V gene encodes CDR1 SNHLY and CDR2 FYNNEI. CDR3 coding DNA: TGTGCCACCCCTCCCCCGGGGGGGACAGGGGTACACTACGAGCAGTACTTC. This codes for CATPPPGGTGVHYEQYF.

J is TRBJ2-1 and V is TRBV2; 12 nucleotides agree with TRBD2. Germline loops: CDR1 SNHLY, CDR2 FYNNEI. The V segment lost 6 bases and the J segment 5 bases; nucleotides outside the gene matches: 14. There are 18 residues in the CDR3. CDR3 DNA sequence: TGTGCCAGCAGATCAATTTGGACTAGCGGGAAGTTCGACAATGAGCAGTTCTTC. Protein product: CASRSIWTSGKFDNEQFF. Looking up the rest from reference TRBV2 and TRBJ2-1 gives the full variable domain: EPEVTQTPSHQVTQMGQEVILRCVPISNHLYFYWYRQILGQKVEFLVSFYNNEISEKSEIFDDQFSVERPDGSNFTLKIRSTKLEDSAMYFCASRSIWTSGKFDNEQFFGPGTRLTVL.

The chain is built from TRBV4-1 and TRBJ1-5, with D uncertain. The CDR3 covers 15 residues. CDR1 and CDR2 (germline): MGHRA, YSYEKL. With 0 bases removed from V and 7 bases from J, the gap between germline ends came to 13 bases. CDR3 region: CASSQDRIVGQPQHF. Written as DNA, the CDR3 is TGCGCCAGCAGCCAAGATAGGATAGTAGGGCAGCCCCAGCATTTT.

A remark on this clone: One end of the junction varies from germline; a read error may be responsible. The chain has TRBV19 and TRBJ2-2; TRBD2 might be the D (5 bases). The CDR3 has 11 amino acids. Germline V CDR1 and CDR2: LNHDA, SQIVND (reference sequence). CDR3 amino acids: CASSGRSLAVF. The CDR3 DNA reads as TGTGCCAGTAGTGGTCGGTCCCTAGCTGTTTTT.

This clone occurred a few times. This chain connects TRBV2 to TRBJ1-5; D is possibly TRBD1 (5 bases). The CDR3 is 14 amino acids. Germline V gene lookup returns CDR1 SNHLY and CDR2 FYNNEI. The V end lost 2 bases, the J end lost 7 bases, and 12 bases lay between the germline ends. The CDR3 here is CASSELSGTQPQHF. CDR3 in DNA: TGTGCCAGCAGTGAATTGTCAGGGACCCAGCCCCAGCATTTT.

This clone was detected a few times. The chain recombines TRBV7-8 with TRBJ1-3; no clear D gene. Germline V gene sequence: CDR1 SGHVS, CDR2 FQNEAQ. The CDR3 is 13 residues long. Deletions cut 10 bases from V and 4 bases from J, with 14 bases between. In DNA form, the CDR3 reads TGTGCCACAGACGGACGGGTGGGAAACACCATATATTTT. Its protein is CATDGRVGNTIYF.

This clone was seen more than once but under ten times. The chain joins TRBV19 to TRBJ2-7; 9 nucleotides line up with TRBD1. V dropped 5 bases and J dropped 4; count of bases not matched to a gene: 6. CDR1 LNHDA and CDR2 SQIVND come from the germline V gene (reference sequence). This CDR3 has 14 amino acids. CDR3 sequence: CASSRRDREYEQYF. The CDR3 DNA reads TGTGCCAGTAGTCGCCGGGACAGGGAGTACGAGCAGTACTTC.

The count of this clone is one. The chain has TRBV12-5 and TRBJ2-5, with TRBD2 matching 7 bases. CDR3 length: 15 residues. Germline V lookup: CDR1 LGHNT, CDR2 FRNRAP. V was clipped by 3 bases and J by 5 bases; unmatched bases: 9. The CDR3 sequence: CASGLYPGGLETQYF. CDR3 sequence (DNA): TGTGCTAGTGGTTTATATCCGGGAGGACTGGAGACCCAGTACTTC.

The chain is built from TRBV2 and TRBJ2-3; TRBD1 agrees at 8 bases. This CDR3 contains 15 residues. J was trimmed by 4 bases and V by 7 bases; bases with no gene match: 10. Per germline, CDR1 SNHLY and CDR2 FYNNEI. CDR3: CASIPLRGRADTQYF. The CDR3 nucleotides read TGTGCCAGCATCCCTCTCAGGGGGCGGGCAGATACGCAGTATTTT.

The genes are TRBV7-2 and TRBJ1-1, with D tentatively TRBD1 (6 bases). Trimming took 5 bases from V and 1 from J, leaving 8 bases between them. Germline lookup yields CDR1 SGHTA and CDR2 FQGNSA. CDR3 size: 13 residues. CDR3 nucleotide sequence: TGTGCCAGCAGCGCGGGACAGAACACTGAAGCTTTCTTT. It encodes CASSAGQNTEAFF. The complete variable domain, with remaining parts taken from reference TRBV7-2 and TRBJ1-1, reads GAGVSQSPSNKVTEKGKDVELRCDPISGHTALYWYRQSLGQGLEFLIYFQGNSAPDKSGLPSDRFSAERTGGSVSTLTIQRTQQEDSAVYLCASSAGQNTEAFFGQGTRLTVV.

The rearrangement uses TRBV6-5 and TRBJ1-5; maybe TRBD1 (5 bases). This CDR3 is built from 14 residues. V was trimmed by 4 bases and J by 7 bases, leaving 14 bases between them. From germline, CDR1 is MNHEY and CDR2 SVGAGI. The CDR3 here is CASSLLGVGQPQHF. Written as DNA, the CDR3 is TGTGCCAGCAGTTTGTTAGGGGTTGGGCAGCCCCAGCATTTT.

This chain joins TRBV7-6 and TRBJ2-3; a possible D gene is TRBD1 (5 bases). Per germline, CDR1 SGHVS and CDR2 FNYEAQ. The CDR3 is 16 amino acids. V was trimmed by 5 bases and J by 3 bases, leaving 18 bases between them. Written as DNA, the CDR3 is TGTGCCAGCAGCATTAGTCCCCAGGGTAGAACAGATACGCAGTATTTT. This translates into CASSISPQGRTDTQYF.